The 32 T cell receptor beta chains given below trace back to one sample, sequenced in a study of shared clonotypes between healthy human individuals. Profiled with immunoSEQ multiplex PCR; TCRdb holds only in-frame clones, not every one. Altogether under 2.5 million clones are present, 85% to 95% being singletons, with the ten largest covering 0.37%. Sequenced input: naive CD4+ T cells from PBMCs. The subset: CD45RA+ positively selected. These receptors all stem from a man aged 18 to 30 in good health. Some clones in this sample may be carry-over from other donors' samples.

V usage is TRBV27 and J usage is TRBJ2-7; TRBD2 matches 8 bases. CDR3 length equals 15 residues. Germline assignment: CDR1 MNHEY and CDR2 SMNVEV (reference sequence). Trimming removed 4 bases from V and 3 bases from J; junction bases left unmatched: 8. The CDR3 is CASSSPGRGDYEQYF. The CDR3 DNA is TGTGCCAGCAGTTCCCCGGGGCGGGGGGACTACGAGCAGTACTTC.

The chain has TRBV6-5 and TRBJ2-5; D call uncertain. The CDR3 totals 13 residues. V dropped 5 bases and J dropped 5 bases, with 12 bases sitting between them. Per germline, CDR1 MNHEY and CDR2 SVGAGI. CDR3 nucleotide sequence: TGTGCCAGCAGTAACACCCCAAGGGAGACCCAGTACTTC. This sequence encodes CASSNTPRETQYF.

The rearrangement links TRBV7-2 to TRBJ2-2, with 11 nucleotides matching TRBD1. Germline assignment: CDR1 SGHTA and CDR2 FQGNSA. V gave up 5 bases and J gave up 6 bases; unmatched junction bases: 8. This CDR3 has 16 residues. The CDR3 DNA follows: TGTGCCAGCAGCACCACCGGGACAGGGGGTGCCGGGGAGCTGTTTTTT. This codes for CASSTTGTGGAGELFF.

The chain combines TRBV15 with TRBJ1-1, with unresolved D. The CDR3 length is 12 residues. Germline CDR1 is LNHNV and CDR2 is YYDKDF (reference sequence). Trimming pared 0 bases from V and 10 bases from J, leaving 9 bases between. The CDR3 sequence is CATSRDLNSAFF. DNA for the CDR3: TGTGCCACCAGCAGAGATTTAAATTCAGCTTTCTTT.

J is TRBJ1-3 and V is TRBV6-6; the D gene is possibly TRBD1 (5 bases). Germline V gene data show CDR1 as MNHNY and CDR2 as SVGAGI (reference sequence). The CDR3 runs 15 residues. The V end lost 6 bases, the J end lost 3 bases, and 15 bases lay between the germline ends. In DNA, the CDR3 is TGTGCCAGCAGCCGTCAGGGTGCAGGTGGAAACACCATATATTTT. Its translation is CASSRQGAGGNTIYF.

This chain links TRBV21-1 with TRBJ2-6; the table's D call, TRBD2, has no DNA check behind it. TRBV21-1 corresponds to a pseudogene. The CDR3 totals 18 residues. The CDR3 here is CASNSPRGRHSGANVLTF. The CDR3 DNA reads TGTGCCAGCAACTCCCCGCGGGGTAGGCACTCTGGGGCCAACGTCCTGACTTTC.

The genes are TRBV4-1 and TRBJ2-7, with D possibly matching TRBD1 (6 bases). V lost 3 bases and J lost 2, with 17 bases in between. Germline V CDR1 and CDR2: MGHRA, YSYEKL. The CDR3 extends over 16 amino acids. The CDR3 sequence: CASSHGRGRIPYEQYF. The CDR3 DNA is TGCGCCAGCAGCCACGGCAGGGGCCGTATCCCCTACGAGCAGTACTTC.

V is TRBV4-3 and J is TRBJ1-2; D is ambiguous. The CDR3 runs 15 residues. V was trimmed by 0 bases and J by 4 bases, leaving 12 bases between them. Germline lookup yields CDR1 LGHNA and CDR2 YSLEER. CDR3 DNA sequence: TGCGCCAGCAGCCAAGATTGGGATTTGAGCTATGGCTACACCTTC. Protein sequence: CASSQDWDLSYGYTF.

The chain recombines TRBV5-1 with TRBJ1-6; D gene unclear. V lost 0 bases to trimming and J lost 10 bases, with 11 bases between them. CDR3 size: 14 residues. Germline V gives CDR1 SGHRS, CDR2 YFSETQ. The CDR3 here is CASSLGPLGSPLHF. CDR3 bases: TGCGCCAGCAGCTTGGGCCCATTGGGATCACCCCTCCACTTT.

In the case of this clone: Other DNA sequences in the sample encode the same CDR3. V and J are TRBV7-3 and TRBJ2-5, with D tentatively TRBD1 or TRBD2 (6 bases each). The CDR3 has 15 amino acids. Germline-derived CDR1 and CDR2 are SGHTA and FQGTGA. Trimming took off 5 bases at V and 5 bases at J, with 18 bases between the two ends. The CDR3 DNA reads as TGTGCCAGCAGCCCGGGGGCCGGGGGCGTGGAGACCCAGTACTTC. This translates into CASSPGAGGVETQYF.

The genes are TRBV2 and TRBJ2-3; D might be TRBD1 or TRBD2, each matching 5 bases. Germline CDR1 is SNHLY and CDR2 is FYNNEI. Trimming stripped 4 bases from V and 12 bases from J, with 14 bases between. This CDR3 has 12 amino acids. The CDR3 DNA follows: TGTGCCAGCAGTGGCGAAGCTGGGGACCAGTATTTT. Its translation is CASSGEAGDQYF.

The rearrangement joins TRBV5-1 to TRBJ1-1; D perhaps matches TRBD1 (5 bases). Germline V gene lookup returns CDR1 SGHRS and CDR2 YFSETQ. V shed 6 bases and J shed 0 bases, with 15 bases lying between them. The CDR3 is made up of 15 amino acids. The CDR3 is CASKLPGQLNTEAFF. CDR3 bases: TGCGCCAGCAAACTACCTGGACAATTGAACACTGAAGCTTTCTTT.

This clone was seen once. This chain joins TRBV4-3 and TRBJ2-7; D is uncertain. This CDR3 spans 14 amino acids. Between the trimmed V and J ends, which lost 1 base and 5 bases, there was a span of 12 bases. CDR1 and CDR2 from the germline V gene are LGHNA and YSLEER. The CDR3 sequence is CASSQVYSDHEQYF. CDR3 nucleotides: TGCGCCAGCAGCCAAGTGTATTCGGACCACGAGCAGTACTTC.

CDR3 sequence reads: CASSLELVRAYNEQFF. The DNA for the CDR3 is TGTGCCAGCAGCTTAGAATTAGTTAGGGCCTACAATGAGCAGTTCTTC. The genes are TRBV7-6 and TRBJ2-1; D unresolved. The V end was cut by 1 base, the J end by 2 bases, with 12 bases between. The CDR3 extends over 16 amino acids. Germline-derived CDR1 and CDR2 are SGHVS and FNYEAQ.

The genes are TRBV29-1 and TRBJ2-3; 12 positions match TRBD1. V shed 4 bases, J shed 4 bases, and the junction held 6 bases outside the gene matches. Germline CDR1 is SQVTM and CDR2 is ANQGSEA. This CDR3 region has 15 residues. CDR3 in DNA: TGCAGCGTTGCCCTTGGGACAGGGGGCTCAGATACGCAGTATTTT. This encodes CSVALGTGGSDTQYF.

For this clone: This sample also contains other DNA sequences that code for the same CDR3. The chain uses TRBV9 and TRBJ2-7; D is possibly TRBD1 (6 bases). The germline V and J ends were trimmed by 0 bases and 2 bases, with 9 bases remaining between them. This CDR3 comprises 14 residues. Per the germline V gene, CDR1 is SGDLS and CDR2 is YYNGEE. The CDR3 coding sequence is TGTGCCAGCAGCGTAGGGACAGCCGCCTACGAGCAGTACTTC. This sequence encodes CASSVGTAAYEQYF. The full variable domain, in which reference TRBV9 and TRBJ2-7 provide the parts outside the CDR3, is DSGVTQTPKHLITATGQRVTLRCSPRSGDLSVYWYQQSLDQGLQFLIQYYNGEERAKGNILERFSAQQFPDLHSELNLSSLELGDSALYFCASSVGTAAYEQYFGPGTRLTVT.

The rearrangement joins TRBV29-1 to TRBJ2-5, with D possibly called TRBD1 or TRBD2 (5 bases each). CDR1 is SQVTM, CDR2 ANQGSEA, per germline. Trimming left V 3 bases short and J 5 bases short, with 13 bases between. The CDR3 contains 13 residues. CDR3 in amino acids: CSVEGVGRETQYF. The CDR3, as DNA: TGCAGCGTTGAGGGGGTCGGCCGGGAGACCCAGTACTTC.

Worth noting for this clone: Other DNA sequences from this sample encode an identical CDR3 as well. The chain combines TRBV28 with TRBJ1-5; D gene ambiguous. Germline V lookup: CDR1 MDHEN, CDR2 SYDVKM. Trimming cost V 5 bases and J 4 bases, with 6 bases left between them. The CDR3 has 12 amino acids. CDR3 residues: CASSLLNQPQHF. The CDR3 DNA reads TGTGCCAGCAGTCTATTAAATCAGCCCCAGCATTTT.

V and J are TRBV19 and TRBJ2-7; 7 bases fit TRBD1. Trimming removed 9 bases from V and 2 bases from J; junction bases left unmatched: 7. The CDR3 is made up of 13 amino acids. CDR1 LNHDA and CDR2 SQIVND come from the germline V gene (reference sequence). CDR3 sequence (DNA): TGTGCCAGCCAAACACAGGGGACCTACGAGCAGTACTTC. As protein: CASQTQGTYEQYF.

V usage is TRBV5-1 and J usage is TRBJ2-1; the match to TRBD2 covers 10 bases. Germline values: CDR1 SGHRS, CDR2 YFSETQ. The V and J ends lost 4 bases and 4 bases, in that order; junction bases with no gene match: 5. This CDR3 region has 15 residues. The CDR3 here is CASSAAGGIYNEQFF. CDR3 nucleotide sequence: TGCGCCAGCAGCGCAGCGGGAGGGATTTACAATGAGCAGTTCTTC.

V gene TRBV28 combines with J gene TRBJ1-6; TRBD1 agrees at 7 bases. This CDR3 contains 14 residues. Germline V gene data show CDR1 as MDHEN and CDR2 as SYDVKM. V lost 6 bases to trimming and J lost 10 bases; unmatched junction nucleotides: 9. The CDR3 loop reads CASSLTGQQSPLHF. Written as DNA, the CDR3 is TGTGCCAGCAGCCTGACAGGGCAGCAATCACCCCTCCACTTT.

CDR3 in DNA: TGTGCCAGCGGCCCGGGTGGCGGCACAGATACGCAGTATTTT. It codes for CASGPGGGTDTQYF. This sequence joins TRBV5-4 and TRBJ2-3, with no clear D. CDR1 and CDR2 from the germline V gene are SGHNT and YYREEE (reference sequence). Trimming cost V 7 bases and J 1 base, with 13 bases left between them. CDR3 length equals 14 residues.

The chain joins TRBV7-3 to TRBJ2-2, with a possible D match to TRBD2 (7 bases). This CDR3 has 16 amino acids. V lost 5 bases, J lost 5 bases, and 18 bases lay in between. Germline V gives CDR1 SGHTA, CDR2 FQGTGA. The chain's CDR3 is CASSLSGGPRTGELFF. DNA of the CDR3: TGTGCCAGCAGCCTATCCGGGGGGCCCCGTACCGGGGAGCTGTTTTTT.

The chain employs TRBV9 and TRBJ1-2, with D uncertain. Per the germline V gene, CDR1 is SGDLS and CDR2 is YYNGEE. This CDR3 spans 13 amino acids. Trimming left V 7 bases short and J 0 bases short, with 10 bases between. The CDR3 DNA reads as TGTGCCAGCTCAACAAGGGCTAACTATGGCTACACCTTC. This translates into CASSTRANYGYTF.

This clone has a single count. V and J are TRBV14 and TRBJ2-7; 8 bases are a match to TRBD2. V lost 4 bases and J lost 7; bases outside the gene matches: 15. CDR1 and CDR2 (germline): SGHDN, FVKESK. This CDR3 is 16 amino acids long. CDR3 sequence (DNA): TGTGCCAGCAGCCCGATTATAGCGGGACCTTACGATGAGCAGTACTTC. Its translation is CASSPIIAGPYDEQYF.

The rearrangement links TRBV4-1 to TRBJ1-6, with TRBD1 matching 11 bases. The CDR3 consists of 16 residues. The J segment lost 9 bases and the V segment lost 4 bases, leaving 8 bases of the junction unmatched. Germline CDR1 reads MGHRA; CDR2 reads YSYEKL. In nucleotides, the CDR3 is TGCGCCAGCAGCCCGAATCCCGGGACAGGGGGTTCACCCCTCCACTTT. It translates to CASSPNPGTGGSPLHF.

This clone was recorded once. The V gene is TRBV4-2, the J gene TRBJ2-5; TRBD1 or TRBD2 may be the D gene (7 bases each). The CDR3 consists of 17 residues. Germline V lookup: CDR1 LGHNA, CDR2 YNFKEQ. With 1 base removed from V and 7 bases from J, the gap between germline ends came to 22 bases. The CDR3 DNA follows: TGTGCCAGCAGCCAAGGTCCGACAGGGCAGGGCGGGAGGACCCAGTACTTC. This gives the protein CASSQGPTGQGGRTQYF.

The chain combines TRBV7-7 with TRBJ2-5; D remains ambiguous. V dropped 2 bases and J dropped 7 bases, with 14 bases sitting between them. The CDR3 is 14 amino acids. The germline V gene has CDR1 SSHAT and CDR2 FNYEAQ (reference sequence). The CDR3 protein is CASSLISPEGTQYF. For the CDR3, the DNA is TGTGCCAGCAGCTTAATCTCCCCGGAAGGGACCCAGTACTTC.

The rearrangement links TRBV30 to TRBJ2-5; TRBD2 agrees at 8 bases. Germline V lookup: CDR1 GTSNPN, CDR2 SVGIG (reference sequence). The CDR3 runs to 16 residues. The ends lost 2 bases at V and 2 bases at J; junction bases unmatched: 10. The CDR3: CAWSSHPGTSQETQYF. For the CDR3, the DNA is TGTGCCTGGAGTTCACATCCCGGGACTAGTCAAGAGACCCAGTACTTC.

The chain carries TRBV28 and TRBJ1-4; unclear D gene. Germline values: CDR1 MDHEN, CDR2 SYDVKM. Trimming left V 6 bases short and J 5 bases short, with 13 bases between. The CDR3 runs to 14 residues. The CDR3 region has the DNA TGTGCCAGCAGCGAAGGACGGCGAAATGAAAAACTGTTTTTT. Encoded protein: CASSEGRRNEKLFF.

V gene TRBV5-4 combines with J gene TRBJ1-5; D unclear. The germline V gene encodes CDR1 SGHNT and CDR2 YYREEE (reference sequence). V lost 3 bases, J lost 5 bases, and 9 bases lay in between. The CDR3 is made up of 13 amino acids. CDR3 region: CASSSGWDQPQHF. The CDR3 DNA reads TGTGCCAGCAGCTCGGGGTGGGATCAGCCCCAGCATTTT.

This chain links TRBV5-1 with TRBJ2-4, with a weak D call TRBD1 (6 bases). There are 15 residues in the CDR3. Germline loops: CDR1 SGHRS, CDR2 YFSETQ. The V end lost 4 bases, the J end lost 2 bases, and 13 bases lay between the germline ends. In DNA form, the CDR3 reads TGCGCCAGCAGCCTAGTAACAGGGACCAAAAACATTCAGTACTTC. Encoded protein: CASSLVTGTKNIQYF.